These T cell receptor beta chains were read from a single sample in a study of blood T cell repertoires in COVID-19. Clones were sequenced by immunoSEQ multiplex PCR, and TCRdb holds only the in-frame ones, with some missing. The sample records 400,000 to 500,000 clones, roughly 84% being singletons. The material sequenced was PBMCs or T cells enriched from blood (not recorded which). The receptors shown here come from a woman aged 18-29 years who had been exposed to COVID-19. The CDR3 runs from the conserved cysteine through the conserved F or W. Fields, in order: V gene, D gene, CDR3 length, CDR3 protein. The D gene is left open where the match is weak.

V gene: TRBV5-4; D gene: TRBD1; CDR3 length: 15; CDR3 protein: CASSRDRANTGELFF
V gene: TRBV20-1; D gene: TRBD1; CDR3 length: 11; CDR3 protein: CSAPGQGEAFF
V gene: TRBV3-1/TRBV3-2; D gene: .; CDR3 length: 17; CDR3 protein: CASSQGDGAPRGQPQHF
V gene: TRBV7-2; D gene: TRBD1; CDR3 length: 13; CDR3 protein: CASSVNRGEEAFF
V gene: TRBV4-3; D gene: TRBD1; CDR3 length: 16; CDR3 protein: CASSQDGTGSTDTQYF
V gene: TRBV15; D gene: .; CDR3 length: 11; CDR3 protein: CATSRLDEQYF
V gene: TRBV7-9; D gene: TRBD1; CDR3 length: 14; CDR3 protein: CASSRQGTGTEAFF
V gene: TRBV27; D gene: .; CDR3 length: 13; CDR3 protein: CASSRGGANEQYF
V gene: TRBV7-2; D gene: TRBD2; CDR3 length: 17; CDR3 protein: CASSLPPGGVGYNEQFF
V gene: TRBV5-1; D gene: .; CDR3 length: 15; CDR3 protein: CASREDPPVTNTQYF
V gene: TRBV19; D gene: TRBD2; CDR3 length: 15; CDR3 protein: CASSVSGSSYNEQFF
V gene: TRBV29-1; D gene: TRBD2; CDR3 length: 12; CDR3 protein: CSHTRRGDEQFF
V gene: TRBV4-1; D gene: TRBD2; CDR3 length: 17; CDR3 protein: CASSQGGLALAKNIQYF
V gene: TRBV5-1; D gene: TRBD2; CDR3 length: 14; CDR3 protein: CASSLTGGTYEQYF
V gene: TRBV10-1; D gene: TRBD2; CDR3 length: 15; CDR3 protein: CASSEGRGGEDEQFF
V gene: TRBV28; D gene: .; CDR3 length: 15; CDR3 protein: CASNPLLGRSNEQFF
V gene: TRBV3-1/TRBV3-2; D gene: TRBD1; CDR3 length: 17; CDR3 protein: CASSQGGSGGLGETQYF
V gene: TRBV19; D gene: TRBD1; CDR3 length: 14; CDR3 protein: CASSTGTGGYEQYF
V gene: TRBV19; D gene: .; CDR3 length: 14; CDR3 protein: CASSPLGLAGEQYF
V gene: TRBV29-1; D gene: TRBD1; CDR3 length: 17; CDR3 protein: CSVEDVEGAEWNTEAFF
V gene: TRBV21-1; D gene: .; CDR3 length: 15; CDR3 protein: CASSQPGQVPYEQYF
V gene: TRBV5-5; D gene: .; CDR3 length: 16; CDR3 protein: CASTLSPLATNEKLFF
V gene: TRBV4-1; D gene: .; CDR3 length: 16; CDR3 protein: CASSQEGAGQFYEQYF
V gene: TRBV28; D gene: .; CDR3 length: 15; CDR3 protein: CASSAPAVNSFEQYF
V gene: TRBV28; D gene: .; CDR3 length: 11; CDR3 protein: CASSTPGAQHF
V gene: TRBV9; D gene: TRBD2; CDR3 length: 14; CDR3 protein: CASSASGRTDTQYF
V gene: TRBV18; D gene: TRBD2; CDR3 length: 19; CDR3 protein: CASSPISASGSSYQETQYF
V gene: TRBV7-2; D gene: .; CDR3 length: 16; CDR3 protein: CASSLVGRERPKEQYF
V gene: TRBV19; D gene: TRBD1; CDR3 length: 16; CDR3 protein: CASSRDSFSTVEKLFF
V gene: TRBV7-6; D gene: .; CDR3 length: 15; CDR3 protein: CASSQGTGDNQPQHF
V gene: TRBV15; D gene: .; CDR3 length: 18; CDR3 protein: CATSSSVPRSSYNSPLHF
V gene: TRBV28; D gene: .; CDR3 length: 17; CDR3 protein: CASSSHRGAQGLQPQHF
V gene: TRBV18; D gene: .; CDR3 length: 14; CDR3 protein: CASQGGFSDSPLHF
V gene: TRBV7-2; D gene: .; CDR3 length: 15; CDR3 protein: CASSLVASAYYGYTF
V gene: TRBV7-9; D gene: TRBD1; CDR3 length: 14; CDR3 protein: CASSKSTGFYEQYF
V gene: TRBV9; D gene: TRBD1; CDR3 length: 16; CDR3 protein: CASSVARDSNTGELFF
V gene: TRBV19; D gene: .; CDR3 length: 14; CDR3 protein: CASRIRSSYNEQFF
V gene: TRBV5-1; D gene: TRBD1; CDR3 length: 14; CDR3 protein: CASSSDRGTDTQYF
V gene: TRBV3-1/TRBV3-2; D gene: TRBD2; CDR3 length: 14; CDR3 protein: CASSPSGGTGELFF
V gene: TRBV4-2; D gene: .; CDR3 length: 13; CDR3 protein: CASSQYPTGEQYF